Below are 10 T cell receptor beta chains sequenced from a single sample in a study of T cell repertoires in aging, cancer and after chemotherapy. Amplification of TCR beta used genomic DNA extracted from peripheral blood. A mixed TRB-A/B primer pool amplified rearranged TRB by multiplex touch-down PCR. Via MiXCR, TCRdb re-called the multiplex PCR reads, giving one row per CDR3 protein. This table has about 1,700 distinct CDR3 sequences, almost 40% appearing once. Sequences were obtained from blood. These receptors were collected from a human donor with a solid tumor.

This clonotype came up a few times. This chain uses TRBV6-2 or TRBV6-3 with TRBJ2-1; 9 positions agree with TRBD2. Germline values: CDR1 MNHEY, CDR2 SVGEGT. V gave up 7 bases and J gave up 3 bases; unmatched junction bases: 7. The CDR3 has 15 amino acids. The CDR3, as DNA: TGTGCCAGCACCGTACTAGCGGGCAACTACAATGAGCAGTTCTTC. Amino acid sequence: CASTVLAGNYNEQFF.

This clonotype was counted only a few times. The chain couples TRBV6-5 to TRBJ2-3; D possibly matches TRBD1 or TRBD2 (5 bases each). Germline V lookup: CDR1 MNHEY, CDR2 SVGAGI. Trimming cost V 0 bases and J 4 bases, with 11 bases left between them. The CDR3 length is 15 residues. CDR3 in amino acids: CASSYSSGTPDTQYF. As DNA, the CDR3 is TGTGCCAGCAGTTACTCGTCGGGGACCCCAGATACGCAGTATTTT.

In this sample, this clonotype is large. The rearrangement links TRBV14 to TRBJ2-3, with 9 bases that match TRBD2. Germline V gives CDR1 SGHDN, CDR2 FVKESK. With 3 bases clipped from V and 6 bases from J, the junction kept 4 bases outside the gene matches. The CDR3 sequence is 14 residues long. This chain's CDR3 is CASSQRGRADTQYF. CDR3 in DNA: TGTGCCAGCAGCCAGCGCGGGAGGGCCGATACGCAGTATTTT. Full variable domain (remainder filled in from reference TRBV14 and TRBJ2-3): EAGVTQFPSHSVIEKGQTVTLRCDPISGHDNLYWYRRVMGKEIKFLLHFVKESKQDESGMPNNRFLAERTGGTYSTLKVQPAELEDSGVYFCASSQRGRADTQYFGPGTRLTVL.

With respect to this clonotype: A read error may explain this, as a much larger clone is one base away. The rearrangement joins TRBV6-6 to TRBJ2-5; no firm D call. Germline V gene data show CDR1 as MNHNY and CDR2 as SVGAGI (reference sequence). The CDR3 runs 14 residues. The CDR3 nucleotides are TGTGTCAGCAGTTACGCACGGATTGGTGAGACCCAGTACTTC. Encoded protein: CVSSYARIGETQYF.

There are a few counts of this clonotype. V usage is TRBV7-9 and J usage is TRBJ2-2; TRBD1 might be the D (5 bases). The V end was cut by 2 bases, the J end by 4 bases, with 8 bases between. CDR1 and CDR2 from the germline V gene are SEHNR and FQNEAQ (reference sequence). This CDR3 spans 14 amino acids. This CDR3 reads CASSLYQGTGELFF. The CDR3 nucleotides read TGTGCCAGCAGCTTATATCAGGGCACCGGGGAGCTGTTTTTT.

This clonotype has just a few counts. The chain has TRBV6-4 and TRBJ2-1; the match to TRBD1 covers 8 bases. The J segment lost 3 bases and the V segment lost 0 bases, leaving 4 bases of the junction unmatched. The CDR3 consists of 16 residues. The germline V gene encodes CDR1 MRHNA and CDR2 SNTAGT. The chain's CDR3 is CASSDSFTGGYNEQFF. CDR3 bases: TGTGCCAGCAGTGACTCGTTTACAGGGGGCTACAATGAGCAGTTCTTC.

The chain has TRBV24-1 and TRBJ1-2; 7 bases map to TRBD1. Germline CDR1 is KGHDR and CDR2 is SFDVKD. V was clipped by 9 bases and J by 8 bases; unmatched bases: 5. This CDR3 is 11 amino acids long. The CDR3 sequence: CATEWTGGYTF. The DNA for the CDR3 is TGTGCCACCGAATGGACAGGCGGCTACACCTTC.

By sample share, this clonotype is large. CDR3 region: CSVARGTSDEQYF. CDR3 DNA: TGCAGCGTTGCACGAGGGACTAGCGACGAGCAGTACTTC. The rearrangement uses TRBV29-1 and TRBJ2-7, with 10 bases aligning to TRBD2. The V gene end was trimmed by 4 bases and the J gene end by 5 bases; junction bases not matched to a gene: 5. The length of the CDR3 is 13 residues. CDR1 SQVTM and CDR2 ANQGSEA come from the germline V gene.

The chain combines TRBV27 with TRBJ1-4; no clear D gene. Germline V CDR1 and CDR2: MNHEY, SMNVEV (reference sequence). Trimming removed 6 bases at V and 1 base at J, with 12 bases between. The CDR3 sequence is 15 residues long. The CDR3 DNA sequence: TGTGCCAGCAGGACGAATTCAGGAACTAATGAAAAACTGTTTTTT. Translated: CASRTNSGTNEKLFF.

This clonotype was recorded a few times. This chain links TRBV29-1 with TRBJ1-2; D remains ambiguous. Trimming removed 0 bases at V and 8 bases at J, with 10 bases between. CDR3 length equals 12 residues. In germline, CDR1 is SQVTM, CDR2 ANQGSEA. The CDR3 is CSVEDFLGGYTF. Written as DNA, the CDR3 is TGCAGCGTTGAAGATTTTTTGGGAGGCTACACCTTC.